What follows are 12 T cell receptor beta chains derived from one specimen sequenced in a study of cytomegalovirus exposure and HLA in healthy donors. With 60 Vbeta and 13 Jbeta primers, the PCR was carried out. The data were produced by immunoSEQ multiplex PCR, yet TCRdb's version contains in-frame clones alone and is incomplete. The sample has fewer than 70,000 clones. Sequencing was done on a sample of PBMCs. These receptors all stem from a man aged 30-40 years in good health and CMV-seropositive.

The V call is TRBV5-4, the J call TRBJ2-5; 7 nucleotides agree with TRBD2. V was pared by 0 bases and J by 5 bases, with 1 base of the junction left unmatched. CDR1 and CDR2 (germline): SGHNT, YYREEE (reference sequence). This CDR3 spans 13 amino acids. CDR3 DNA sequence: TGTGCCAGCAGCTTGGATAGCGGGGAGACCCAGTACTTC. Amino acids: CASSLDSGETQYF.

The CDR3 region has the DNA TGTGCCAGCAGCCCCATAGCGGGACTCCTCGGCACAGATACGCAGTATTTT. Its translation is CASSPIAGLLGTDTQYF. This rearrangement joins TRBV9 to TRBJ2-3; 8 bases map to TRBD2. The ends lost 4 bases at V and 1 base at J; junction bases unmatched: 11. Germline V gene lookup returns CDR1 SGDLS and CDR2 YYNGEE. The CDR3 contains 17 residues.

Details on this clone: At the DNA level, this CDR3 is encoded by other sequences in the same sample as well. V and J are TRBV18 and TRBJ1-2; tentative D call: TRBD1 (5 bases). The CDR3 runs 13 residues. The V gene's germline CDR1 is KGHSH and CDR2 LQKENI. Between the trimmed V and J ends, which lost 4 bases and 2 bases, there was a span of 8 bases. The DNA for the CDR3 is TGTGCCAGCTCACGCGACAGAAACTATGGCTACACCTTC. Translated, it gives CASSRDRNYGYTF.

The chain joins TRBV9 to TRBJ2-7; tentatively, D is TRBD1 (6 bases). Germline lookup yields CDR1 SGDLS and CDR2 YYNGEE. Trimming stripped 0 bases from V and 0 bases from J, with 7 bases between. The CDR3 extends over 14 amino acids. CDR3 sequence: CASSVGDNSYEQYF. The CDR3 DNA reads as TGTGCCAGCAGCGTAGGGGACAACTCCTACGAGCAGTACTTC.

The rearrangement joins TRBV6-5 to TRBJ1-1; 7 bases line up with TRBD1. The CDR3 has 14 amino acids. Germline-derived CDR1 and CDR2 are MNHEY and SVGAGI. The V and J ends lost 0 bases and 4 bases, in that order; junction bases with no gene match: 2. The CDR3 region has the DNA TGTGCCAGCAGTTACTCGACAGGGAGCACTGAAGCTTTCTTT. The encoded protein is CASSYSTGSTEAFF.

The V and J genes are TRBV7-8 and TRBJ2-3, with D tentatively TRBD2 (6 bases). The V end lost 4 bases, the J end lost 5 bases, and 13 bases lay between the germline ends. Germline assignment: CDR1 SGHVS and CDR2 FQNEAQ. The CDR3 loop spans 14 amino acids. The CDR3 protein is CASSWGTRRDTQYF. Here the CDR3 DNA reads TGTGCCAGCAGCTGGGGGACTCGGCGAGATACGCAGTATTTT.

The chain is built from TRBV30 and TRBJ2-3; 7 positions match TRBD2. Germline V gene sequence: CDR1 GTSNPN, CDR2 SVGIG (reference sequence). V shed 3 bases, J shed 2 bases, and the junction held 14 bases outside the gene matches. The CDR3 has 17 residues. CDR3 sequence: CAWRRERDDFPTDTQYF. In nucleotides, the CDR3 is TGTGCCTGGAGGAGGGAGCGGGACGACTTCCCCACAGATACGCAGTATTTT.

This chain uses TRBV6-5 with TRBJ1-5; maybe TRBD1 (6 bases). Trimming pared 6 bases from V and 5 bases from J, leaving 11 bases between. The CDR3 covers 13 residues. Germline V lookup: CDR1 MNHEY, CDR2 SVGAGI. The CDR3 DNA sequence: TGTGCCAGCAGATCACAGGGCCATCAGCCCCAGCATTTT. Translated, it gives CASRSQGHQPQHF.

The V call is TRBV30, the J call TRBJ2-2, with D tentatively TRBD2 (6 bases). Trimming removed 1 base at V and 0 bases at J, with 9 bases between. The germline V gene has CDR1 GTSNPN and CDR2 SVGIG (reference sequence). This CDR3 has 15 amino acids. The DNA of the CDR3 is TGTGCCTGGAGTGGACTAGACGCGAACACCGGGGAGCTGTTTTTT. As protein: CAWSGLDANTGELFF.

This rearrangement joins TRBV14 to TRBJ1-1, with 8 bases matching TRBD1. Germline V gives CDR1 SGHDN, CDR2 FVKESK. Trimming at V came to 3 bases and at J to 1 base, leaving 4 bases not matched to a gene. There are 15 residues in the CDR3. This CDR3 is CASSHVDRGNTEAFF. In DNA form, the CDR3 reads TGTGCCAGCAGCCACGTTGACAGGGGGAACACTGAAGCTTTCTTT.

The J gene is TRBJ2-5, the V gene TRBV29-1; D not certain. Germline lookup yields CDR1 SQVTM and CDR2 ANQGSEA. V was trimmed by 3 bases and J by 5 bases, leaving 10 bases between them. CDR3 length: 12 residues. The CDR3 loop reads CSVELSAETQYF. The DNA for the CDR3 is TGCAGCGTTGAGCTTAGTGCGGAGACCCAGTACTTC.

Written as DNA, the CDR3 is TGTGCCACGGGGACAGGGGAGAACAATCAGCCCCAGCATTTT. This encodes CATGTGENNQPQHF. This chain joins TRBV6-1 and TRBJ1-5, with 10 bases aligning to TRBD1. In germline, CDR1 is MNHNS, CDR2 SASEGT. V gave up 10 bases and J gave up 3 bases; unmatched junction bases: 6. The CDR3 runs 14 residues.